This TCR beta chain came from a study of spatial heterogeneity in lung cancer. Trimming left V 0 bases short and J 1 base short, with 13 bases between. The CDR3 totals 16 residues. Germline CDR1 LGHNA, CDR2 YSLEER. TCRdb re-called the 5' RACE reads with MiXCR, one entry per CDR3 protein. The table has 40,000 to 50,000 distinct CDR3 sequences, 7.5% to 8% seen once. Time point: sample taken at primary tumor resection. Whole RNA obtained from tumor, nontumor lung or frozen PBMC underwent sequencing without sorting. This TCR derives from a female donor with early-stage non-small cell lung cancer. Here the sequenced sample was PBMCs, taken at surgery. The gene calls are TRBV4-3 and TRBJ2-7; D is possibly TRBD2 (7 bases). CDR3 loop: CASSQDLAGASYEQYF. CDR3 sequence (DNA): TGCGCCAGCAGCCAAGATCTGGCGGGGGCGTCCTACGAGCAGTACTTC.